This note documents a single T cell receptor beta chain sequence. Its antigen is still unknown. The data belong to a study of T cells in Graves' hyperthyroidism and ophthalmopathy. Whole-study findings and limits: Researchers report that a 13 V-J model separated ophthalmopathy from stable hyperthyroidism.

Amplification targeted TCR beta CDR3 regions from RNA transcripts. First-round RT-PCR with HTBI primers amplified the TCR CDR3 region. TCRdb called the multiplex PCR reads again in MiXCR, with one record for every CDR3 protein. Of around 420,000 distinct CDR3 sequences in the sample, about an eighth were seen once. Germline-derived CDR1 and CDR2 are SGHVS and FQNEAQ. The CDR3 contains 17 residues. Trimming stripped 1 base from V and 1 base from J, with 14 bases between. The sequence was collected from a woman aged 18-35 years with Graves' hyperthyroidism. This chain links TRBV7-8 with TRBJ2-4; possibly TRBD1 for D (6 bases). The sequenced sample was blood. The CDR3 is CASSLVAGVAAKNIQYF. The CDR3 DNA follows: TGTGCCAGCAGCTTAGTGGCAGGGGTTGCGGCCAAAAACATTCAGTACTTC. The variable domain in full, completed from reference TRBV7-8 and TRBJ2-4, reads GAGVSQSPRYKVAKRGQDVALRCDPISGHVSLFWYQQALGQGPEFLTYFQNEAQLDKSGLPSDRFFAERPEGSVSTLKIQRTQQEDSAVYLCASSLVAGVAAKNIQYFGAGTRLSVL.